This TCR beta chain was captured in a study of identical twins. The study, taken as a whole, reports: Twins shared beta out-of-frame sequences in excess, but this excess was weaker. Cord blood's abundant beta clonotypes had fewer insertions, unlike memory repertoires.

Only healthy Caucasians were included as donors. Unmatched junction bases numbered 12, after V lost 5 bases and J lost 9 bases. The germline V gene encodes CDR1 MNHEY and CDR2 SMNVEV (reference sequence). CDR3 length equals 16 residues. TCRdb re-called the 5' RACE reads through MiXCR, storing one row per CDR3 protein. Among under 900,000 distinct CDR3 sequences listed, around 12% were seen once. Note on this clonotype: Its antigen remains unidentified.

This sample was also put to use in a study of yellow fever vaccine responses in identical twins.

The material sequenced was PBMCs. J is TRBJ1-6 and V is TRBV27; TRBD1 matches at 8 bases. This sequence was found in a woman under 30 in good health. CDR3 region: CASSVDTQGARSPLHF. The CDR3 region has the DNA TGTGCCAGCAGTGTAGATACTCAGGGGGCCCGTTCACCCCTCCACTTT.